Included here is one T cell receptor (beta chain) sequence, with context. This entry belongs to a study of control samples from healthy donors and cancer patients. TCRdb's table, derived via immunoSEQ multiplex PCR, lists solely in-frame clones and lacks some. The data contain about 120,000 clones, 88% of them singletons. V dropped 4 bases and J dropped 2 bases, with 11 bases sitting between them. From germline, CDR1 is MNHEY and CDR2 SVGAGI. This CDR3 comprises 14 residues. The origin of this receptor is a woman in her seventies in good health. The specimen sequenced was blood. The rearrangement uses TRBV6-5 and TRBJ1-2, with D tentatively TRBD1 (5 bases). The CDR3 region is CASSLQVRNYGYTF. The CDR3 DNA sequence: TGTGCCAGCAGTTTACAGGTTCGGAACTATGGCTACACCTTC.